The 28 T cell receptor beta chains below were found in one sample sequenced in a study of shared clonotypes between healthy human individuals. TCRdb's table, derived via immunoSEQ multiplex PCR, lists solely in-frame clones and lacks some. The table has 1.6 million or so clones, over 95% seen once. The specimen sequenced was naive CD4+ T cells sorted from blood. The sample's subset: CD45RA+ positively selected. The receptor set was obtained from a man younger than 40 in good health.

The chain has TRBV11-2 and TRBJ2-7, with D tentatively TRBD1 or TRBD2 (5 bases each). The CDR3 spans 15 residues. From germline, CDR1 is SGHAT and CDR2 FQNNGV. V shed 8 bases and J shed 3 bases, with 20 bases lying between them. The CDR3 loop reads CASESQKGRNYEQYF. The CDR3 bases are TGTGCCAGCGAGAGCCAAAAGGGACGGAACTACGAGCAGTACTTC.

This clone has only one observation. CDR3 DNA sequence: TGTGCCAGCAGTTTGGTTTTTACCGGGGAGCTGTTTTTT. This translates into CASSLVFTGELFF. The rearrangement joins TRBV7-9 to TRBJ2-2; D is ambiguous. Looked up from germline, CDR1 is SEHNR and CDR2 is FQNEAQ (reference sequence). Trimming removed 6 bases at V and 5 bases at J, with 10 bases between. CDR3 length: 13 amino acids.

The chain uses TRBV29-1 and TRBJ1-1; perhaps TRBD1 as D (6 bases). Trimming removed 2 bases at V and 4 bases at J, with 11 bases between. The CDR3 spans 13 residues. The germline gives CDR1 SQVTM, CDR2 ANQGSEA. The CDR3 DNA is TGCAGCGTTGAACTGACAGGTTTCACTGAAGCTTTCTTT. It codes for CSVELTGFTEAFF. The full variable domain, completed using reference TRBV29-1 and TRBJ1-1, is SAVISQKPSRDICQRGTSLTIQCQVDSQVTMMFWYRQQPGQSLTLIATANQGSEATYESGFVIDKFPISRPNLTFSTLTVSNMSPEDSSIYLCSVELTGFTEAFFGQGTRLTVV.

The chain recombines TRBV29-1 with TRBJ2-3, with 8 positions matching TRBD1. CDR1 is SQVTM, CDR2 ANQGSEA, per germline. With V trimmed by 7 bases and J by 5 bases, 11 bases remained unmatched. The CDR3 is 14 residues long. CDR3: CSAGGRQGRDTQYF. The CDR3, as DNA: TGCAGCGCGGGTGGGAGACAGGGGAGAGATACGCAGTATTTT.

The chain joins TRBV2 to TRBJ2-5; the D is unclear. V was trimmed by 10 bases and J by 6 bases, leaving 6 bases between them. In germline, CDR1 is SNHLY, CDR2 FYNNEI. This CDR3 region has 9 residues. The CDR3 protein is CAIDQTQYF. CDR3 DNA: TGTGCCATCGACCAGACCCAGTACTTC.

The rearrangement uses TRBV19 and TRBJ1-5; the D is unclear. CDR3 size: 17 residues. The V end was cut by 5 bases, the J end by 1 base, with 18 bases between. In germline, CDR1 is LNHDA, CDR2 SQIVND (reference sequence). The CDR3 DNA sequence: TGTGCCAGTAGTGTAACCCACCGTAGACACAGCAATCAGCCCCAGCATTTT. It encodes CASSVTHRRHSNQPQHF.

This rearrangement joins TRBV5-4 to TRBJ1-2; D may be TRBD1 (5 bases). This CDR3 is 13 amino acids long. Germline values: CDR1 SGHNT, CDR2 YYREEE (reference sequence). With 0 bases removed from V and 7 bases from J, the gap between germline ends came to 10 bases. CDR3 sequence: CASSLGRRGGYTF. The CDR3 coding sequence is TGTGCCAGCAGCTTGGGTCGGAGGGGTGGCTACACCTTC.

This chain links TRBV5-1 with TRBJ2-3; 14 nucleotides align to TRBD2. There are 19 residues in the CDR3. V gave up 3 bases and J gave up 0 bases; unmatched junction bases: 9. The germline CDR1 and CDR2 sequences are SGHRS and YFSETQ. The CDR3 region is CASSSGLAGGSSSTDTQYF. The CDR3 DNA sequence: TGCGCCAGCAGCTCCGGACTAGCGGGAGGTTCGTCTAGCACAGATACGCAGTATTTT.

The J gene is TRBJ2-2, the V gene TRBV19, with D maybe TRBD2 (6 bases). CDR3 size: 12 residues. Germline CDR1 is LNHDA and CDR2 is SQIVND (reference sequence). V was trimmed by 5 bases and J by 8 bases, leaving 9 bases between them. The CDR3 protein is CASSGGSGELFF. As DNA, the CDR3 is TGTGCCAGTAGTGGAGGGTCTGGGGAGCTGTTTTTT.

A word on this clone: This sample also contains other DNA sequences that code for the same CDR3. The V call is TRBV7-2, the J call TRBJ1-1; no clear D gene. In germline, CDR1 is SGHTA, CDR2 FQGNSA. The V gene lost 2 bases and the J gene lost 2 bases, with 6 bases spanning the gap. This CDR3 is 13 amino acids long. CDR3 nucleotide sequence: TGTGCCAGCAGCTTATCTCTTAACACTGAAGCTTTCTTT. Residues: CASSLSLNTEAFF.

The chain has TRBV10-2 and TRBJ1-5, with D perhaps matching TRBD1 (6 bases). This CDR3 is built from 13 residues. Trimming left V 4 bases short and J 7 bases short, with 11 bases between. In germline, CDR1 is WSHSY, CDR2 SAAADI. CDR3 nucleotides: TGCGCCAGCAGTGTGACAGGTTTCCAGCCCCAGCATTTT. It translates to CASSVTGFQPQHF.

This rearrangement joins TRBV15 to TRBJ1-5; 7 positions match TRBD1. V trimming: 3 bases; J trimming: 5 bases; junction bases outside the gene matches: 7. The germline V gene encodes CDR1 LNHNV and CDR2 YYDKDF (reference sequence). This CDR3 is 15 amino acids long. In DNA form, the CDR3 reads TGTGCCACCAGCAGGGCTAGGGACAGTCATCAGCCCCAGCATTTT. Amino acids: CATSRARDSHQPQHF.

The chain's CDR3 is CASSLTLTSTDTQYF. In DNA form, the CDR3 reads TGCGCCAGCAGCTTAACCCTGACCAGCACAGATACGCAGTATTTT. V and J are TRBV5-1 and TRBJ2-3; the D is unclear. The CDR3 has 15 residues. Trimming stripped 2 bases from V and 0 bases from J, with 10 bases between. The germline V gene encodes CDR1 SGHRS and CDR2 YFSETQ. The whole variable domain, filled in from reference TRBV5-1 and TRBJ2-3, reads KAGVTQTPRYLIKTRGQQVTLSCSPISGHRSVSWYQQTPGQGLQFLFEYFSETQRNKGNFPGRFSGRQFSNSRSEMNVSTLELGDSALYLCASSLTLTSTDTQYFGPGTRLTVL.

This chain joins TRBV15 and TRBJ2-1; 7 bases align to TRBD1. V shed 0 bases, J shed 7 bases, and the junction held 3 bases outside the gene matches. The V gene's germline CDR1 is LNHNV and CDR2 YYDKDF (reference sequence). CDR3 length: 14 amino acids. The CDR3 coding sequence is TGTGCCACCAGCAGAGAAGGCAGGGGGAATGAGCAGTTCTTC. Translation gives CATSREGRGNEQFF.

V and J are TRBV20-1 and TRBJ1-1; D unresolved. Germline CDR1 is DFQATT and CDR2 is SNEGSKA (reference sequence). The CDR3 consists of 8 residues. With 3 bases removed from V and 10 bases from J, the gap between germline ends came to 3 bases. The CDR3 loop reads CSASRAFF. CDR3 nucleotides: TGCAGTGCTAGTCGAGCTTTCTTT.

The V gene is TRBV5-4, the J gene TRBJ2-1; no clear D. Deletions cut 0 bases from V and 4 bases from J, with 11 bases between. This CDR3 is built from 15 residues. Germline V gene data show CDR1 as SGHNT and CDR2 as YYREEE (reference sequence). The CDR3 sequence: CASSLALPRYNEQFF. The CDR3 DNA reads as TGTGCCAGCAGCTTGGCCCTGCCTAGATACAATGAGCAGTTCTTC.

The sample holds one count of this clone. The chain is built from TRBV28 and TRBJ1-4; weak D call: TRBD1 (5 bases). The CDR3 totals 14 residues. Germline lookup yields CDR1 MDHEN and CDR2 SYDVKM. V lost 3 bases, J lost 4 bases, and 9 bases lay in between. Written as DNA, the CDR3 is TGTGCCAGCAGTTTGTGGGGGTTTAATGAAAAACTGTTTTTT. Its protein is CASSLWGFNEKLFF.

V and J are TRBV5-1 and TRBJ2-5; 9 bases are shared with TRBD1. The CDR3 sequence is 14 residues long. Germline assignment: CDR1 SGHRS and CDR2 YFSETQ. V trimming: 0 bases; J trimming: 5 bases; junction bases outside the gene matches: 2. The CDR3 region is CASSLGTGDETQYF. The CDR3 bases are TGCGCCAGCAGCTTGGGGACAGGGGACGAGACCCAGTACTTC.

This clone was observed a single time. The V call is TRBV18, the J call TRBJ2-1, with D possibly being TRBD1 (5 bases). Germline CDR1 KGHSH, CDR2 LQKENI. This CDR3 is 12 amino acids long. V lost 8 bases, J lost 7 bases, and 12 bases lay in between. The CDR3 reads CASRVGVNEQFF. DNA of the CDR3: TGTGCCAGCCGCGTAGGGGTAAATGAGCAGTTCTTC.

The chain is built from TRBV28 and TRBJ2-7, with D uncertain. CDR1 and CDR2 (germline): MDHEN, SYDVKM. The CDR3 runs to 15 residues. V lost 6 bases to trimming and J lost 6 bases, with 21 bases between them. CDR3 loop: CASSREVAPWGEQYF. DNA for the CDR3: TGTGCCAGCAGCCGAGAGGTGGCGCCCTGGGGCGAGCAGTACTTC.

V gene TRBV11-2 combines with J gene TRBJ2-2, with a possible D match to TRBD2 (6 bases). Germline assignment: CDR1 SGHAT and CDR2 FQNNGV. The CDR3 totals 17 residues. V dropped 5 bases and J dropped 5 bases, with 21 bases sitting between them. CDR3 protein: CASSPTGRSPTTGELFF. The CDR3 nucleotides read TGTGCCAGCAGCCCAACGGGGAGGTCACCTACTACCGGGGAGCTGTTTTTT.

The CDR3 sequence: CASSFTGPDEQFF. CDR3 DNA: TGTGCCAGCAGCTTTACAGGGCCGGATGAGCAGTTCTTC. The V and J genes are TRBV7-8 and TRBJ2-1; tentative D call: TRBD1 (6 bases). Trimming took off 3 bases at V and 8 bases at J, with 11 bases between the two ends. The CDR3 loop spans 13 amino acids. The V gene's germline CDR1 is SGHVS and CDR2 FQNEAQ.

With regard to this clone: At the DNA level, this CDR3 is encoded by other sequences in the same sample as well. V and J are TRBV30 and TRBJ2-7; D remains unclear. The germline V and J ends were trimmed by 3 bases and 1 base, with 7 bases remaining between them. CDR3 size: 12 residues. CDR1 is GTSNPN and CDR2 is SVGIG in the germline V gene (reference sequence). This CDR3 is CAWRGRSYEQYF. CDR3 DNA: TGTGCCTGGAGGGGTCGGTCCTACGAGCAGTACTTC.

This clone occurred once. The rearrangement uses TRBV30 and TRBJ2-7; TRBD2 is a possible D gene (5 bases). The V and J ends lost 4 bases and 4 bases respectively, with 11 bases between them. Germline-derived CDR1 and CDR2 are GTSNPN and SVGIG (reference sequence). This CDR3 region has 12 residues. The CDR3 bases are TGTGCCTGGACTAGACGGGATTACGAGCAGTACTTC. It translates to CAWTRRDYEQYF.

The chain couples TRBV25-1 to TRBJ2-7; no clear D. V was clipped by 2 bases and J by 3 bases, with 11 bases between them. The CDR3 runs 14 residues. Germline V gene sequence: CDR1 MGHDK, CDR2 SYGVNS. The CDR3 is CASSEPGLHYEQYF. The CDR3 bases are TGTGCCAGCAGTGAACCGGGCCTGCACTACGAGCAGTACTTC.

This chain joins TRBV28 and TRBJ2-7; tentatively, D is TRBD2 (6 bases). From germline, CDR1 is MDHEN and CDR2 SYDVKM. V shed 7 bases and J shed 2 bases, with 36 bases lying between them. The CDR3 extends over 21 amino acids. The CDR3 loop reads CASTSIGVIRRDGERAYEQYF. The CDR3 DNA reads as TGTGCCAGCACCTCGATTGGGGTAATCCGGCGGGACGGGGAAAGGGCCTACGAGCAGTACTTC.

The rearrangement uses TRBV7-6 and TRBJ1-1; D possibly corresponds to TRBD1 (5 bases). The CDR3 totals 15 residues. Trimming cost V 3 bases and J 0 bases, with 11 bases left between them. Germline-derived CDR1 and CDR2 are SGHVS and FNYEAQ. The CDR3 DNA is TGTGCCAGCAGCTTCGTGGACACTCTGAACACTGAAGCTTTCTTT. Its protein product is CASSFVDTLNTEAFF. The full variable domain, rest sourced from reference TRBV7-6 and TRBJ1-1, is GAGVSQSPRYKVTKRGQDVALRCDPISGHVSLYWYRQALGQGPEFLTYFNYEAQQDKSGLPNDRFSAERPEGSISTLTIQRTEQRDSAMYRCASSFVDTLNTEAFFGQGTRLTVV.

The chain links TRBV5-1 to TRBJ2-1, with 8 positions matching TRBD2. V lost 0 bases and J lost 4; bases outside the gene matches: 3. The CDR3 spans 15 residues. Germline CDR1 SGHRS, CDR2 YFSETQ. CDR3 coding DNA: TGCGCCAGCAGCTTGGTTCCGGGAGGGTACAATGAGCAGTTCTTC. This sequence encodes CASSLVPGGYNEQFF.